This is a list of T cell receptor beta chains from one sample in a study of PD-1 blockade in classical Hodgkin lymphoma. Libraries were prepared by immunoSEQ multiplex PCR; TCRdb keeps only in-frame clonotypes and omits some of them. The profile shows 27,000 or so clones, 60% to 85% of them singletons. The material sequenced was CD4+ T cells from blood, taken at baseline. These receptors were collected from a human donor with classical Hodgkin lymphoma. The CDR3 runs from the conserved cysteine through the conserved F or W. A D gene is named only where the DNA matches it firmly. Where a row states a size, it is once, few, many or the class of an expanded clone; other rows omit it.

CDR3nt	CDR3aa	v_gene	j_gene	abundance	d_gene
TGTGCCAGCAGCTTAACTAGCGGGGGGAACACCGGGGAGCTGTTTTTT	CASSLTSGGNTGELFF	TRBV7-6	TRBJ2-2	-	TRBD2
TGTGCCAGCAGTGAAGTAAGGGGGGCGGGAGATACGCAGTATTTT	CASSEVRGAGDTQYF	TRBV6-1	TRBJ2-3	-	-
TGCGCCAGCAGGGTCTGGGGGGCAACCACAGATACGCAGTATTTT	CASRVWGATTDTQYF	TRBV5-1	TRBJ2-3	-	-
TGTGCCAGCACCATGAAGCGGACAGGGAATGAGCAGTTCTTC	CASTMKRTGNEQFF	TRBV7-8	TRBJ2-1	-	TRBD1
TGTGCCAGCAGTTGGGACAGGGCAAACTATGGCTACACCTTC	CASSWDRANYGYTF	TRBV28	TRBJ1-2	few	TRBD1
TGCAGCGTTGGGGACAGGGGTGCTGGCTACACCTTC	CSVGDRGAGYTF	TRBV29-1	TRBJ1-2	few	TRBD1
TGTGCCAGCAGCTTCGGGACTAGCGGGGCTATTGAGCAGTTCTTC	CASSFGTSGAIEQFF	TRBV7-2	TRBJ2-1	few	TRBD2
TGTGCCAGCAGCTTAAAAGAGGAAGCTTTCTTT	CASSLKEEAFF	TRBV11-2	TRBJ1-1	-	-
TGTGCCAGCTCTCCCGGGGGAAGCTCCTACAATGAGCAGTTCTTC	CASSPGGSSYNEQFF	TRBV18	TRBJ2-1	-	-
TGTGCCAGCAGTCCATTTACAGCGGGGGGGAAGGAAGAGCAGTTCTTC	CASSPFTAGGKEEQFF	TRBV27	TRBJ2-1	-	TRBD2
TGCGCCAGCAGCCAAGACGAAGGGACAGGGGGTGAAAAACTGTTTTTT	CASSQDEGTGGEKLFF	TRBV4-1	TRBJ1-4	-	TRBD1
TGTGCCAGCAGCAAAGGGACTTACACCGGGGAGCTGTTTTTT	CASSKGTYTGELFF	TRBV27	TRBJ2-2	-	-
TGCGCCAGCAGCTTGGGGCTAGCCCTGGGCGAGCAGTACTTC	CASSLGLALGEQYF	TRBV5-1	TRBJ2-7	-	-
TGTGCCAGTAGTATACCAAATAGCAGAGGAGCTTTCTTT	CASSIPNSRGAFF	TRBV19	TRBJ1-1	-	-
TGTGCCAGCAGCAACCCCGGGACAGGGGTTGTAGATACGCAGTATTTT	CASSNPGTGVVDTQYF	TRBV7-2	TRBJ2-3	-	TRBD1
TGTGCCAGCAGTGAAACCTACAATGAGCAGTTCTTC	CASSETYNEQFF	TRBV25-1	TRBJ2-1	-	-
TGTGCCAGCAGCTTAGGGGTGGAAGGGAGGGGTGAAAAACTGTTTTTT	CASSLGVEGRGEKLFF	TRBV7-2	TRBJ1-4	once	-
TGTGCCAGCAGCTTGGGACAGAATTCACCCCTCCACTTT	CASSLGQNSPLHF	TRBV11-3	TRBJ1-6	-	TRBD1
TGTGCCAGCAGTGAAAATTTTGGGGGTAGTCCAAATGGCTACACCTTC	CASSENFGGSPNGYTF	TRBV6-1	TRBJ1-2	-	-
TGTGCCAGCAGCTTGTACGTGGACCACCCCATGAACACTGAAGCTTTCTTT	CASSLYVDHPMNTEAFF	TRBV5-6	TRBJ1-1	-	-
TGTGCCAGTAGCGGCAGAAGGACATCCGTGAACACTGAAGCTTTCTTT	CASSGRRTSVNTEAFF	TRBV19	TRBJ1-1	-	-
TGCAGCGTTGTCATAGGCGTCGCCTACAATGAGCAGTTCTTC	CSVVIGVAYNEQFF	TRBV29-1	TRBJ2-1	-	-
TGCGCCAGCAGTGCTCAGGGACCCTACGAGCAGTACTTC	CASSAQGPYEQYF	TRBV10-1	TRBJ2-7	-	-
TGTGCCAGCGGACTGGGACAGGGTTACGAGCAGTACTTC	CASGLGQGYEQYF	TRBV7-2	TRBJ2-7	few	TRBD1
TGTGCCAGCAGCTTATTGAAAGGCACCGGGGAGCTGTTTTTT	CASSLLKGTGELFF	TRBV11-2	TRBJ2-2	-	-
TGTGCCAGCAGCTTAAAATGGTCGTCAGGTGAGCAGTTCTTC	CASSLKWSSGEQFF	TRBV5-6	TRBJ2-1	-	-
TGTGCCAGTAGACATATCCGAGCGGGACAGAACGGCTACACCTTC	CASRHIRAGQNGYTF	TRBV19	TRBJ1-2	-	TRBD1
TGTGCCTGGAGGTATAGCAATCAGCCCCAGCATTTT	CAWRYSNQPQHF	TRBV30	TRBJ1-5	-	-
TGTGCCAGCAGTGATTACCAGGGCAACGAGCAGTACTTC	CASSDYQGNEQYF	TRBV25-1	TRBJ2-7	-	-
TGTGCTAGTGGTTTGGGGACGGGTAGCACAGATACGCAGTATTTT	CASGLGTGSTDTQYF	TRBV12-5	TRBJ2-3	once	-
TGTGCCAGCCCCCGGGACAGGGGGTTCGAGCAGTACTTC	CASPRDRGFEQYF	TRBV6-1	TRBJ2-7	-	TRBD1
TGTGCTAGTAGTGGACAGGGGGCTGCAGATACGCAGTATTTT	CASSGQGAADTQYF	TRBV12-5	TRBJ2-3	-	TRBD1
TGTGCCACCAGCAGTATTTACAGGGAGGGGGGTACCTACAATGAGCAGTTCTTC	CATSSIYREGGTYNEQFF	TRBV15	TRBJ2-1	-	-
TGTGCCAGCAGCAAACCCCTTAGACTAGCTGGCGGGGAGACCCAGTACTTC	CASSKPLRLAGGETQYF	TRBV5-6	TRBJ2-5	-	TRBD2
TGTGCCAGCAGTTTGAACAGGCCGCTTAACTATGGCTACACCTTC	CASSLNRPLNYGYTF	TRBV27	TRBJ1-2	few	-
TGTGCCAGCGGGACAGAGGGTGGCTATGGCTACACCTTC	CASGTEGGYGYTF	TRBV5-4	TRBJ1-2	-	TRBD1
TGTGCCAGCTCACCCGGGACTCGAGGGCCCTCTGGGGCCAACGTCCTGACTTTC	CASSPGTRGPSGANVLTF	TRBV18	TRBJ2-6	-	-
TGCAGCGTTGAAGCAGGGGGCAGGAACACCTTC	CSVEAGGRNTF	TRBV29-1	TRBJ1-2	once	TRBD1
TGTGCCTGGCGACCGTTTGGGACCTACGAGCAGTACTTC	CAWRPFGTYEQYF	TRBV30	TRBJ2-7	-	-
TGTGCCAGTAGTATTTTTAGTAGCAATCAGCCCCAGCATTTT	CASSIFSSNQPQHF	TRBV19	TRBJ1-5	-	-
TGCGCCAGCAGCTTGGTTGCAGGGCCAGGGGTTAATGAAAAACTGTTTTTT	CASSLVAGPGVNEKLFF	TRBV5-1	TRBJ1-4	once	-
TGTGCCAGCAGTTTTCAGGCTCAAGAGACCCAGTACTTC	CASSFQAQETQYF	TRBV6-5	TRBJ2-5	-	-